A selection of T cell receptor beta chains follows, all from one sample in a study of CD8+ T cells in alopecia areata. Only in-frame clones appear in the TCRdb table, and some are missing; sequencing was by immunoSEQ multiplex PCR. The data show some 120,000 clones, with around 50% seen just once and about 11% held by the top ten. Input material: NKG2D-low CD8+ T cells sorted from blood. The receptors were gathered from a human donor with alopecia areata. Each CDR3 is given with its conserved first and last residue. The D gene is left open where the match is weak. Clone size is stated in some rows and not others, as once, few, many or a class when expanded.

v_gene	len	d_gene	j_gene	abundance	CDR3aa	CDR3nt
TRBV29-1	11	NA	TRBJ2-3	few	CSVEITDTQYF	TGCAGCGTCGAAATTACAGATACGCAGTATTTT
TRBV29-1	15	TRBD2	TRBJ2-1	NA	CSVGGGGEPYNEQFF	TGCAGCGTTGGGGGGGGAGGAGAACCCTACAATGAGCAGTTCTTC
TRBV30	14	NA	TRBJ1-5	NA	CAWSVPGPYQPQHF	TGTGCCTGGAGTGTACCAGGGCCATATCAGCCCCAGCATTTT
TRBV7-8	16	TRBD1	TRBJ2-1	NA	CASSLAAGTDYNEQFF	TGTGCCAGCAGCTTAGCTGCCGGGACAGATTACAATGAGCAGTTCTTC
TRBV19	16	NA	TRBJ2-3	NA	CASTRSIHIPTDTQYF	TGTGCCAGTACCAGGTCGATACACATCCCCACAGATACGCAGTATTTT
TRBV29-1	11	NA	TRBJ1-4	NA	CSVPRDEKLFF	TGCAGCGTTCCGCGAGACGAAAAACTGTTTTTT
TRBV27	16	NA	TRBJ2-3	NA	CASTDLLILGTDTQYF	TGTGCCAGCACCGACCTCTTAATACTAGGCACAGATACGCAGTATTTT
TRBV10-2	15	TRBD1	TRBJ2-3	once	CASRQGQGKVDTQYF	TGCGCCAGCAGGCAGGGACAGGGAAAGGTAGATACGCAGTATTTT
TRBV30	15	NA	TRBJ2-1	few	CAWSGEGSPYNEQFF	TGTGCCTGGAGTGGCGAGGGCTCCCCCTACAATGAGCAGTTCTTC
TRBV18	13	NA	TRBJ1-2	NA	CASSPTMADGYTF	TGTGCCAGCTCTCCGACGATGGCGGATGGCTACACCTTC
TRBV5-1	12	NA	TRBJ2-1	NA	CASSLLGNEQFF	TGCGCCAGCAGCTTGTTGGGGAATGAGCAGTTCTTC
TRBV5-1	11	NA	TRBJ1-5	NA	CASRGPRPQHF	TGCGCCAGCAGAGGACCCAGGCCCCAGCATTTT
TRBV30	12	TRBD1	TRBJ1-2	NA	CASRDRGSGYTF	TGTGCCAGCCGGGACAGGGGTTCGGGCTACACCTTC
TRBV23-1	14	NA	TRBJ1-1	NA	CASIRGTVASVAFF	TGCGCCAGCATAAGGGGAACAGTGGCGAGTGTAGCTTTCTTT
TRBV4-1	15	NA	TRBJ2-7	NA	CASSQEDGTPYEQYF	TGCGCCAGCAGCCAAGAGGACGGAACCCCCTACGAGCAGTACTTC
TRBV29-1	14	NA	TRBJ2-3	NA	CSVVYPSATDTQYF	TGCAGCGTTGTTTATCCTAGCGCCACAGATACGCAGTATTTT
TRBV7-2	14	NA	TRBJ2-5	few	CASSGWTEQETQYF	TGTGCCAGCAGCGGGTGGACGGAGCAAGAGACCCAGTACTTC